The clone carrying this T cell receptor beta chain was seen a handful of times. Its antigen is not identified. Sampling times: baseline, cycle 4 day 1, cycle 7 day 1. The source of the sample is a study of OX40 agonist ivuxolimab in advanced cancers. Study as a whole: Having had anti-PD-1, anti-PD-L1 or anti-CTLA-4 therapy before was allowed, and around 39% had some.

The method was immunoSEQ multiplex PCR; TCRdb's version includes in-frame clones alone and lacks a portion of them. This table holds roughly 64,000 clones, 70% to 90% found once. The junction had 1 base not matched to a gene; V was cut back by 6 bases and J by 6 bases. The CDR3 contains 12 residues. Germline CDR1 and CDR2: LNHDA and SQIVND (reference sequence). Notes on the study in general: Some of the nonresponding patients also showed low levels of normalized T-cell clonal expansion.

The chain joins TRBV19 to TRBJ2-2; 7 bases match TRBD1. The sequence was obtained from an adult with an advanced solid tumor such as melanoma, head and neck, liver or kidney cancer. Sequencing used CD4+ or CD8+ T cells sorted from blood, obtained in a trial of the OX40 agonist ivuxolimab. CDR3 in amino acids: CASRQGSGELFF. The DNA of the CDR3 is TGTGCCAGTAGACAGGGGTCCGGGGAGCTGTTTTTT.